Listed below are T cell receptor beta chains from one sample, sequenced in a study of blood T cell repertoires in COVID-19. Measured with immunoSEQ multiplex PCR; TCRdb has only the in-frame clones, and not every one. The sample yields a few hundred thousand clones, 90% seen once. What was sequenced was peripheral blood. The receptor source for this set is a woman aged 55-69 years with COVID-19, enrolled during active disease. Both conserved end residues are part of each CDR3. The listing skips clone size in some rows; elsewhere it reads once, few, many or a size class.

>TRBJ1-6|-|TRBV11-1
CASSLGPDNSPLHF
>TRBJ1-5|-|TRBV23-1
CASSLGRNYSNQPQHF
>TRBJ1-1|-|TRBV2
CASREGAPHTEAFF
>TRBJ2-1|few|TRBV7-8
CASSRAGRGGDEQFF
>TRBJ2-5|-|TRBV14
CASSLGLAGVKYF
>TRBJ2-1|few|TRBV11-2
CASSLGLGGDNEQFF
>TRBJ1-3|-|TRBV7-9
CASSLMASGNTIYF
>TRBJ1-2|-|TRBV3-1/TRBV3-2
CASSPGQGSYTF
>TRBJ1-4|-|TRBV9
CASSVGQRSFEKLFF
>TRBJ2-1|-|TRBV18
CASSPRTSGGANEQFF
>TRBJ2-7|-|TRBV21-1
CASRSCAGGGPEDYEQYF
>TRBJ1-6|-|TRBV5-4
CASSSTGFRNSPLHF
>TRBJ1-2|-|TRBV7-9
CASSLPGDGYTF
>TRBJ1-6|-|TRBV30
CAWTQSNSPLHF
>TRBJ1-1|-|TRBV6-2/TRBV6-3
CASSQRRGATEAFF
>TRBJ2-2|-|TRBV29-1
CSVADREGNTGELFF
>TRBJ2-5|-|TRBV6-2/TRBV6-3
CASSYDITGGKETQYF
>TRBJ1-2|-|TRBV10-3
CAIGGPDRPGYTF